This paragraph reports one T cell receptor beta chain. The protocol was immunoSEQ multiplex PCR, while the TCRdb copy is restricted to in-frame clones and leaves out a portion. Among 17,000 or so clones listed, about 70% were seen once. This entry belongs to a study of neoadjuvant anti-PD-1 for oral cavity cancer. CDR1 is GTSNPN, CDR2 SVGIG, per germline (reference sequence). Trimming took off 1 base at V and 1 base at J, with 14 bases between the two ends. This CDR3 is built from 16 residues. The receptor was derived from a person between 40 and 80 years old with oral cavity squamous cell carcinoma. The sample in question was PBMCs, obtained before nivolumab (anti-PD-1) treatment. V and J are TRBV30 and TRBJ1-5, with unresolved D. The CDR3 sequence is CAWSAGVEKSNQPQHF. CDR3 nucleotides: TGTGCCTGGAGTGCTGGAGTGGAAAAAAGCAATCAGCCCCAGCATTTT.